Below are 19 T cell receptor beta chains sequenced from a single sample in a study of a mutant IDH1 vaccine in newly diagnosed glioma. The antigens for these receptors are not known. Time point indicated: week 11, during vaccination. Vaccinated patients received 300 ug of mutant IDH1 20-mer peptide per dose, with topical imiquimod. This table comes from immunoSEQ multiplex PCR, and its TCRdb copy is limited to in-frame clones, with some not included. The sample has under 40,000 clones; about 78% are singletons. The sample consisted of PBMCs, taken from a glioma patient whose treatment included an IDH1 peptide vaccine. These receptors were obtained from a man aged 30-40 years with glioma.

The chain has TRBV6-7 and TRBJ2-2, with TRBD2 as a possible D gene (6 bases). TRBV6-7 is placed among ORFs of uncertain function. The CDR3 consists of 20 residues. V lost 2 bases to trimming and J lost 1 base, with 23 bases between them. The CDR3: CASSYRLGLAAPRNTGELFF. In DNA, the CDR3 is TGTGCCAGCAGTTACAGACTGGGACTGGCAGCCCCTAGGAACACCGGGGAGCTGTTTTTT.

CDR3 amino acids: CASSESASGGAQQETQYF. CDR3 nucleotides: TGTGCCAGCAGTGAATCGGCTAGCGGGGGGGCCCAGCAAGAGACCCAGTACTTC. The rearrangement joins TRBV2 to TRBJ2-5; 12 bases line up with TRBD2. Germline CDR1 and CDR2: SNHLY and FYNNEI. V dropped 2 bases and J dropped 2; count of bases not matched to a gene: 9. The CDR3 has 18 amino acids.

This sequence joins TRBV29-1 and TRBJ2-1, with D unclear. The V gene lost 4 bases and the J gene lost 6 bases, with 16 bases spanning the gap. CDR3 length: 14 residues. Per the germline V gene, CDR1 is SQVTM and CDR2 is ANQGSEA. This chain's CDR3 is CSVADGWQGNEQFF. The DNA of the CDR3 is TGCAGCGTTGCGGACGGTTGGCAAGGCAATGAGCAGTTCTTC.

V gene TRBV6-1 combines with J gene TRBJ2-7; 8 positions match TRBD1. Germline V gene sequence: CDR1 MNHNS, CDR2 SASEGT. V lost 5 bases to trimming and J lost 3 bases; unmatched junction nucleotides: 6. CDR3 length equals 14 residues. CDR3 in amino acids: CASSFTGTGYEQYF. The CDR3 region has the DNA TGTGCCAGCAGTTTTACCGGGACAGGCTACGAGCAGTACTTC.

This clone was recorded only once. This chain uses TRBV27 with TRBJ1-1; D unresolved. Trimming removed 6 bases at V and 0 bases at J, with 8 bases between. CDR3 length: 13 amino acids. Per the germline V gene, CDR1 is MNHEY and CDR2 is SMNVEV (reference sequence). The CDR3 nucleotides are TGTGCCAGCAGAAATGATTTGAACACTGAAGCTTTCTTT. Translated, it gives CASRNDLNTEAFF.

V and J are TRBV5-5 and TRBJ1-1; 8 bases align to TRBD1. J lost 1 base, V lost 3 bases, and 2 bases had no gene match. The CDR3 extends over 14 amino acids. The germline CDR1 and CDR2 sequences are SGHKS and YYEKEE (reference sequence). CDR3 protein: CASSWGQANTEAFF. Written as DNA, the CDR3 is TGTGCCAGCAGCTGGGGACAGGCGAACACTGAAGCTTTCTTT.

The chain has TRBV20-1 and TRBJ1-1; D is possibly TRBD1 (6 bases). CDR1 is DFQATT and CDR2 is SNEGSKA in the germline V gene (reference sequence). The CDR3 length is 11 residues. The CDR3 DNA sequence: TGCAGGGGACACCCGAACACTGAAGCTTTCTTT. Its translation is CRGHPNTEAFF.

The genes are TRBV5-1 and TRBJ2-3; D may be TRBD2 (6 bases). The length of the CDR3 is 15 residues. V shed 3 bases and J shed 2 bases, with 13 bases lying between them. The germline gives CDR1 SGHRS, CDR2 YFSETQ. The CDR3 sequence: CASSSVAAYTDTQYF. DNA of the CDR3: TGCGCCAGCAGCTCCGTAGCGGCCTACACAGATACGCAGTATTTT. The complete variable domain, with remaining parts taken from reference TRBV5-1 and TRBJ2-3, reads KAGVTQTPRYLIKTRGQQVTLSCSPISGHRSVSWYQQTPGQGLQFLFEYFSETQRNKGNFPGRFSGRQFSNSRSEMNVSTLELGDSALYLCASSSVAAYTDTQYFGPGTRLTVL.

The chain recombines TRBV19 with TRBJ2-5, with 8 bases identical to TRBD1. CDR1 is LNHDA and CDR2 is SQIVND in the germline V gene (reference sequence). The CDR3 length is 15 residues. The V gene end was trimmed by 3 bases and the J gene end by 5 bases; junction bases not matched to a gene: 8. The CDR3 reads CASSIMAGGGETQYF. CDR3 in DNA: TGTGCCAGTAGTATTATGGCAGGGGGCGGGGAGACCCAGTACTTC.

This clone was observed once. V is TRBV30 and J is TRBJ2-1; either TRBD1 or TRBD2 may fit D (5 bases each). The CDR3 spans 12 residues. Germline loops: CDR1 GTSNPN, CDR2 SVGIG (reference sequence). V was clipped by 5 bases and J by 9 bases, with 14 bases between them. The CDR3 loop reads CAWDPGAGEQFF. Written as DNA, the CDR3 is TGTGCCTGGGACCCCGGGGCTGGTGAGCAGTTCTTC. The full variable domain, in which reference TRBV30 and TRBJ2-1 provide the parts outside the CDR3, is SQTIHQWPATLVQPVGSPLSLECTVEGTSNPNLYWYRQAAGRGLQLLFYSVGIGQISSEVPQNLSASRPQDRQFILSSKKLLLSDSGFYLCAWDPGAGEQFFGPGTRLTVL.

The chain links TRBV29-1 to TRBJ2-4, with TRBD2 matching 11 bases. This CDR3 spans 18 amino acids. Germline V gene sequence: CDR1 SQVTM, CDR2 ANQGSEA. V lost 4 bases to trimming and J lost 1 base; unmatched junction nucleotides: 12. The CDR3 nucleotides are TGCAGCGTTGTTGAGGTAGCGGGGGGGCGAAGGGCCAAAAACATTCAGTACTTC. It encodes CSVVEVAGGRRAKNIQYF.

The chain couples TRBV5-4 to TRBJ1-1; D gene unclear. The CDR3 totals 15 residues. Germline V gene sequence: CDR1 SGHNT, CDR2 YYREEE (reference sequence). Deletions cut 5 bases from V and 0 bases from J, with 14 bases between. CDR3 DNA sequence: TGTGCCAGCAGTTTCACGCAGCCTTTGAACACTGAAGCTTTCTTT. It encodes CASSFTQPLNTEAFF.

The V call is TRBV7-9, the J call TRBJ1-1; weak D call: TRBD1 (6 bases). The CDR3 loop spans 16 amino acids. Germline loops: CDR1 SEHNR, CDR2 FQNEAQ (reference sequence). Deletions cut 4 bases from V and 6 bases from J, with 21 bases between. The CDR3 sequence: CASSSGEGVYGAEAFF. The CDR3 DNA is TGTGCCAGCAGCTCGGGGGAGGGGGTCTATGGGGCTGAAGCTTTCTTT.

This CDR3 reads CAWLAGPSGNIQYF. The CDR3 region has the DNA TGTGCCTGGTTAGCGGGACCCTCCGGGAACATTCAGTACTTC. The chain combines TRBV30 with TRBJ2-4; 8 positions agree with TRBD2. Losses at the gene ends were 5 bases for V and 7 bases for J; bases not matched to a gene: 10. The CDR3 length is 14 residues. Germline CDR1 GTSNPN, CDR2 SVGIG (reference sequence).

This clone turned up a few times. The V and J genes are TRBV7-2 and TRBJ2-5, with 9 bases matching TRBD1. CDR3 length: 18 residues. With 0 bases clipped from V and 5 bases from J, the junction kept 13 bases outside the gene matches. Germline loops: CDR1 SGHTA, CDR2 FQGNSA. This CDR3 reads CASSLALLGTGMGETQYF. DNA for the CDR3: TGTGCCAGCAGCTTAGCGCTTCTAGGGACAGGGATGGGGGAGACCCAGTACTTC.

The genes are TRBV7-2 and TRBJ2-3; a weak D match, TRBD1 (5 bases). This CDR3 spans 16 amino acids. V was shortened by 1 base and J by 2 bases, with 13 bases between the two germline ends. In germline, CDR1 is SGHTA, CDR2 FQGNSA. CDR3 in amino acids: CASSLGVTVYTDTQYF. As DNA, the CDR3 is TGTGCCAGCAGCTTAGGGGTGACAGTTTACACAGATACGCAGTATTTT.

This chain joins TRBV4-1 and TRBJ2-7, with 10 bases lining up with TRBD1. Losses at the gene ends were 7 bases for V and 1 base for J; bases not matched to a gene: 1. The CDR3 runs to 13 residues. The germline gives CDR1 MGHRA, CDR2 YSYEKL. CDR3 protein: CASKGQGSYEQYF. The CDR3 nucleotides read TGCGCCAGCAAGGGACAGGGGTCCTACGAGCAGTACTTC.

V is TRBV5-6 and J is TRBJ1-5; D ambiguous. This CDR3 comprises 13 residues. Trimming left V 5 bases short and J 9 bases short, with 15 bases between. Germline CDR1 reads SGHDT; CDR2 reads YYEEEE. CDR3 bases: TGTGCCAGCAGTAACTGGGCAAACTCGCCCCAGCATTTT. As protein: CASSNWANSPQHF.

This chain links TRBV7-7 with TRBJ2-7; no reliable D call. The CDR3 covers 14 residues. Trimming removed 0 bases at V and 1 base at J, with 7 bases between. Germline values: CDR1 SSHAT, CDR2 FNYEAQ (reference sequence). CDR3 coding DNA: TGTGCCAGCAGCTTAGCCGCCTGGTCCTACGAGCAGTACTTC. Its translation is CASSLAAWSYEQYF.